The TCR beta chain described here comes from a study of technical replicates of blood from a handful of donors. Assay: immunoSEQ multiplex PCR; the TCRdb copy retains only in-frame clones and omits some. The sample has 50,000 to 70,000 clones, approximately 94% seen once. V was cut by 3 bases and J by 0 bases, with 5 bases left in between. CDR1 GTSNPN and CDR2 SVGIG come from the germline V gene (reference sequence). This CDR3 spans 12 amino acids. The receptor's source is a human donor in good health. Some clones in this sample may be carry-over from other donors' samples. Sequencing was carried out using PBMCs. This chain connects TRBV30 to TRBJ1-2; no clear D. This CDR3 is CAWRSANYGYTF. For the CDR3, the DNA is TGTGCCTGGAGAAGCGCTAACTATGGCTACACCTTC.